These T cell receptor beta chains were read from a single sample in a study of blood T cell repertoires in COVID-19. The assay was immunoSEQ multiplex PCR, and TCRdb's table has in-frame clones only and misses some. The sample holds under 300,000 clones; about 90% are singletons and the top ten take about 6%. The sequencing sample was made of PBMCs or T cells enriched from blood (not recorded which). The receptors were gathered from a woman aged 25 to 39 with acute COVID-19. Each CDR3 is given with its conserved first and last residue. A D gene is named only where the DNA matches it firmly. Size is omitted from some rows. Given values are once, few, many or a class for expanded clones.

j_gene	v_gene	d_gene	abundance	CDR3aa	CDR3nt
TRBJ2-3	TRBV4-1	TRBD1	-	CASSPGTGGTDTQYF	TGCGCCAGCAGCCCAGGGACAGGGGGAACAGATACGCAGTATTTT
TRBJ2-7	TRBV4-1	TRBD1	-	CASSQTRQGTYEQYF	TGCGCCAGCAGCCAAACCCGACAGGGTACCTACGAGCAGTACTTC
TRBJ2-1	TRBV7-6	TRBD2	-	CASSGNQGRTSGRWNEQFF	TGTGCCAGCAGCGGGAATCAGGGGAGGACTAGCGGTAGATGGAATGAGCAGTTCTTC
TRBJ1-1	TRBV9	-	once	CASSLSESTEAFF	TGTGCCAGCAGCCTCTCCGAGTCCACTGAAGCTTTCTTT
TRBJ1-5	TRBV28	TRBD1	-	CASTKRTGGFSNQPQHF	TGTGCCAGCACTAAAAGGACAGGGGGGTTTAGCAATCAGCCCCAGCATTTT
TRBJ1-2	TRBV4-1	TRBD1	-	CASSAGTGYGYTF	TGCGCCAGCAGCGCTGGGACAGGCTATGGCTACACCTTC
TRBJ1-4	TRBV11-2	-	-	CASSSYRSSTNEKLFF	TGTGCCAGCAGTTCGTACAGAAGTTCAACTAATGAAAAACTGTTTTTT
TRBJ1-2	TRBV3-1/TRBV3-2	-	-	CASSHPRGAFYGYTF	TGTGCCAGCAGCCATCCACGGGGGGCCTTCTATGGCTACACCTTC
TRBJ2-2	TRBV7-8	-	-	CASSLYDTGELFF	TGTGCCAGCAGCTTATATGACACCGGGGAGCTGTTTTTT
TRBJ1-5	TRBV28	-	-	CASDGRRGSNQPQHF	TGTGCCAGCGATGGAAGAAGGGGAAGCAATCAGCCCCAGCATTTT
TRBJ1-6	TRBV21-1	-	-	CASSKGPGTYNSPLHF	TGTGCCAGCAGCAAAGGTCCAGGGACTTATAATTCACCCCTCCACTTT
TRBJ2-3	TRBV5-6	TRBD1	once	CASSRQGWTDTQYF	TGTGCCAGCAGCCGACAGGGGTGGACAGATACGCAGTATTTT
TRBJ2-2	TRBV18	TRBD1	once	CASSPPGQGAITGELFF	TGTGCCAGCTCACCACCCGGACAGGGGGCAATCACCGGGGAGCTGTTTTTT
TRBJ2-5	TRBV4-1	TRBD2	-	CASSQVTTSGETQYF	TGCGCCAGCAGCCAAGTCACGACTAGCGGTGAGACCCAGTACTTC
TRBJ2-3	TRBV6-5	TRBD2	-	CASAAGADTQYF	TGTGCCAGCGCCGCGGGGGCAGATACGCAGTATTTT
TRBJ1-5	TRBV10-2	-	once	CASSPGGRGKDQPQHF	TGCGCCAGCAGCCCTGGAGGGAGGGGGAAGGATCAGCCCCAGCATTTT
TRBJ1-1	TRBV10-3	-	few	CAITPTGHTEAFF	TGTGCCATCACCCCTACAGGGCACACTGAAGCTTTCTTT
TRBJ2-7	TRBV5-1	TRBD1	-	CASSWDRGNSYEQYF	TGCGCCAGCAGTTGGGACAGGGGGAACTCCTACGAGCAGTACTTC
TRBJ1-2	TRBV19	-	-	CASTLGEGYGYTF	TGTGCCAGCACGTTAGGGGAGGGCTATGGCTACACCTTC
TRBJ2-1	TRBV12-5	-	-	CASGLDAISPGQFNEQFF	TGTGCTAGTGGTTTAGACGCCATCAGTCCGGGACAATTTAATGAGCAGTTCTTC
TRBJ2-1	TRBV5-1	TRBD2	-	CASSLQAGGPNEQFF	TGCGCCAGCAGCCTCCAGGCGGGGGGGCCGAATGAGCAGTTCTTC
TRBJ1-1	TRBV7-9	-	-	CASSFFKGPKNTEAFF	TGTGCCAGCAGCTTTTTTAAGGGGCCCAAAAACACTGAAGCTTTCTTT
TRBJ1-2	TRBV7-9	-	-	CASSPPGLGGYTF	TGTGCCAGCAGCCCGCCGGGACTCGGTGGCTACACCTTC
TRBJ1-4	TRBV29-1	TRBD1	-	CSARQGLEKLFF	TGCAGCGCCCGACAGGGCCTGGAAAAACTGTTTTTT
TRBJ1-1	TRBV19	-	few	CASVRVNTEAFF	TGTGCCAGTGTGAGGGTGAACACTGAAGCTTTCTTT
TRBJ1-1	TRBV2	TRBD1	-	CASSVLGRGSPEAFF	TGTGCCAGCAGTGTTTTGGGCAGGGGGTCGCCTGAAGCTTTCTTT
TRBJ1-5	TRBV4-3	TRBD1	once	CASSQRLDRGYQPQHF	TGCGCCAGCAGCCAAAGACTGGACAGGGGGTACCAGCCCCAGCATTTT
TRBJ1-1	TRBV9	TRBD1	-	CASSVAAGQGAEAFF	TGTGCCAGCAGCGTAGCGGCCGGACAGGGAGCTGAAGCTTTCTTT
TRBJ2-7	TRBV19	TRBD2	-	CASSIVPAGVSEQYF	TGTGCCAGTAGTATAGTTCCAGCGGGAGTCTCCGAGCAGTACTTC
TRBJ2-2	TRBV5-4	-	few	CASSPRISGELFF	TGTGCCAGCAGCCCCAGGATCTCCGGGGAGCTGTTTTTT
TRBJ1-1	TRBV7-9	TRBD1	-	CASSLVGTGDTEAFF	TGTGCCAGCAGCTTAGTCGGGACAGGGGACACTGAAGCTTTCTTT
TRBJ1-2	TRBV2	-	-	CASSEEFSGYYGYTF	TGTGCCAGCAGTGAAGAATTTTCAGGGTACTATGGCTACACCTTC
TRBJ2-4	TRBV7-9	TRBD1	-	CASSPDRDRKKNIQYF	TGTGCCAGCAGCCCCGACCGGGACAGGAAGAAAAACATTCAGTACTTC
TRBJ2-1	TRBV19	TRBD1	-	CASSIPGTAYNEQFF	TGTGCCAGTAGTATACCCGGGACAGCCTACAATGAGCAGTTCTTC
TRBJ2-3	TRBV24-1	TRBD1	-	CATSDPRQGGTDTQYF	TGTGCCACCAGTGATCCGAGACAGGGCGGCACAGATACGCAGTATTTT
TRBJ1-1	TRBV5-1	TRBD1	few	CASTLDREAEAFF	TGCGCCAGCACCTTAGACAGGGAGGCTGAAGCTTTCTTT
TRBJ1-2	TRBV6-5	TRBD1	-	CASSYQGGTGGYTF	TGTGCCAGCAGTTACCAGGGGGGCACGGGTGGCTACACCTTC
TRBJ2-7	TRBV6-2/TRBV6-3	-	-	CASSWGGSGFEQYF	TGTGCCAGCAGTTGGGGGGGCTCTGGTTTCGAGCAGTACTTC
TRBJ2-7	TRBV7-9	TRBD1	-	CASSSPGTGGPYEQYF	TGTGCCAGCAGCTCCCCTGGGACAGGGGGTCCCTACGAGCAGTACTTC
TRBJ1-2	TRBV7-2	-	-	CASSQGGGNYGYTF	TGTGCCAGCAGCCAAGGTGGCGGGAACTATGGCTACACCTTC
TRBJ2-2	TRBV4-1	TRBD2	-	CASSHQLAGLNTGELFF	TGCGCCAGCAGCCACCAACTAGCGGGGCTGAACACCGGGGAGCTGTTTTTT
TRBJ1-5	TRBV28	-	-	CASLSEGLGRQPQHF	TGTGCCAGTCTAAGTGAAGGACTGGGAAGACAGCCCCAGCATTTT
TRBJ2-5	TRBV4-2	TRBD2	-	CASSQDALAGGTGETQYF	TGTGCCAGCAGCCAAGACGCCCTAGCGGGGGGGACGGGAGAGACCCAGTACTTC
TRBJ2-7	TRBV14	TRBD1	once	CASSPTGVYEQYF	TGTGCCAGCAGCCCAACAGGGGTCTACGAGCAGTACTTC
TRBJ2-7	TRBV9	-	-	CASSLTEISYEQYF	TGTGCCAGCAGCCTGACAGAGATATCCTACGAGCAGTACTTC
TRBJ2-7	TRBV27	TRBD2	-	CASSSTSGEHYEQYF	TGTGCCAGCAGTTCCACTAGCGGGGAACACTACGAGCAGTACTTC